Listed below are T cell receptor beta chains from one sample, sequenced in a study of PD-L1 blockade in urothelial cancer. Method: immunoSEQ multiplex PCR; TCRdb's copy keeps in-frame clones and lacks some. This repertoire shows over 75,000 clones, around 92% found once; its top ten account for roughly 0.88%. The sample in question was PBMCs, obtained around atezolizumab (anti-PD-L1) treatment. All receptors derive from a woman over 75 with urothelial cancer. Each CDR3 is given with its conserved first and last residue. D genes are given only for firm matches. Part of the rows lack a size; the others show once, few, many or a class for expanded clones.

clone_size j_call v_call d_call cdr3_aa cdr3_nt
- TRBJ2-2 TRBV28 - CASQIGGGPGTGELFF TGTGCCAGCCAAATAGGGGGAGGGCCTGGGACCGGGGAGCTGTTTTTT
- TRBJ2-7 TRBV29-1 TRBD2 CSVVSGGTTYEQYF TGCAGCGTCGTTAGCGGGGGCACAACCTACGAGCAGTACTTC
- TRBJ1-1 TRBV27 TRBD1 CASSLDRGTEAFF TGTGCCAGCAGTTTAGACAGGGGGACTGAAGCTTTCTTT
- TRBJ2-1 TRBV4-2 - CASSPSVLPYNEQFF TGTGCCAGCAGTCCTAGCGTACTTCCTTACAATGAGCAGTTCTTC
- TRBJ2-7 TRBV5-6 - CASGGSRTEQYF TGTGCCAGCGGAGGATCCCGCACCGAGCAGTACTTC
- TRBJ2-5 TRBV11-2 TRBD2 CASSLRGRDRETQYF TGTGCCAGCAGCTTACGCGGGAGGGATCGGGAGACCCAGTACTTC
- TRBJ2-2 TRBV6-4 TRBD2 CASKGTSEANTGELFF TGTGCCAGCAAAGGGACTAGCGAAGCGAACACCGGGGAGCTGTTTTTT
- TRBJ2-1 TRBV5-1 TRBD1 CASSAGTGDYNEQFF TGCGCCAGCAGCGCCGGGACAGGGGATTACAATGAGCAGTTCTTC
- TRBJ1-1 TRBV19 - CASSILAPVTEAFF TGTGCCAGTAGTATCTTGGCTCCCGTGACTGAAGCTTTCTTT
- TRBJ2-7 TRBV28 - CASSLGGGPPGSYEQYF TGTGCCAGCAGTTTAGGGGGGGGGCCCCCCGGGTCCTACGAGCAGTACTTC
- TRBJ1-1 TRBV11-2 TRBD1 CASRAGGVYTEAFF TGTGCCAGCAGGGCAGGGGGAGTATACACTGAAGCTTTCTTT
once TRBJ1-1 TRBV18 - CASSPNRAEAFF TGTGCCAGCTCACCCAACAGGGCTGAAGCTTTCTTT
once TRBJ1-5 TRBV5-5 - CASSHPRGGPQHF TGTGCCAGCAGCCACCCACGGGGGGGGCCCCAGCATTTT
- TRBJ1-1 TRBV6-6 - CASSYGDTQTNTEAFF TGTGCCAGCAGTTACGGGGACACCCAGACGAACACTGAAGCTTTCTTT
- TRBJ2-5 TRBV6-5 - CASSYPSETQYF TGTGCCAGCAGTTACCCCTCCGAGACCCAGTACTTC
- TRBJ2-1 TRBV9 TRBD2 CASSAGLAGDNEQFF TGTGCCAGCAGCGCCGGACTAGCGGGGGACAATGAGCAGTTCTTC
- TRBJ1-1 TRBV19 TRBD1 CASSVDRWLPEAFF TGTGCCAGTAGTGTGGACAGGTGGTTACCTGAAGCTTTCTTT
- TRBJ2-3 TRBV5-1 - CASSLLGGITDTQYF TGCGCCAGCAGCTTGCTAGGGGGAATCACAGATACGCAGTATTTT
- TRBJ2-7 TRBV9 - CASSVDEGREQYF TGTGCCAGCAGCGTAGATGAAGGGAGGGAGCAGTACTTC
- TRBJ1-1 TRBV10-2 TRBD1 CASAPQGNTEAFF TGCGCCAGCGCCCCACAGGGGAATACTGAAGCTTTCTTT